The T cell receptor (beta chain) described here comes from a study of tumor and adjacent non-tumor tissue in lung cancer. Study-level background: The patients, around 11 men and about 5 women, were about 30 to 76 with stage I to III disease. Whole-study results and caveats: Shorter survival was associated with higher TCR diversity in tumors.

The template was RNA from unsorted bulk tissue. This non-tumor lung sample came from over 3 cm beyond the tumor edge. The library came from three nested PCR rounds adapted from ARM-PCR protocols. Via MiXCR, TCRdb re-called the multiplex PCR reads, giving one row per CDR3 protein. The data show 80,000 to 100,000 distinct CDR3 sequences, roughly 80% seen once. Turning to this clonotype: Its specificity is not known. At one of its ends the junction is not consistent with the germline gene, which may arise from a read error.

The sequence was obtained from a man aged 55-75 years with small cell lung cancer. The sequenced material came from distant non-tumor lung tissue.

CDR3 bases: TGTGTCAGCAGTTATCGGTCTAGAACTTTCTTT. Protein: CVSSYRSRTFF. J is TRBJ1-1 and V is TRBV6-5; D is unresolved. Per germline, CDR1 MNHEY and CDR2 SVGAGI. The CDR3 covers 11 residues.